Following are 20 T cell receptor beta chains from one sample sequenced in a study of cytomegalovirus exposure and HLA in healthy donors. It was with 60 Vbeta and 13 Jbeta primers that the PCR ran. Assay: immunoSEQ multiplex PCR; the TCRdb copy retains only in-frame clones and omits some. This sample has 120,000 to 150,000 clones; almost 85% occur once, and the top ten carry about 5.6%. Sequenced material: PBMCs. All receptors come from a man aged 30 to 39 in good health and CMV-seropositive.

The chain couples TRBV29-1 to TRBJ2-1, with D possibly TRBD2 on 6 matching bases. Trimming removed 7 bases from V and 8 bases from J, with 24 bases in between. The CDR3 is 15 amino acids. Germline V CDR1 and CDR2: SQVTM, ANQGSEA. In nucleotides, the CDR3 is TGCAGCGGAGCCGGGACTTTAGGGTGGGACGATGAGCAGTTCTTC. It specifies CSGAGTLGWDDEQFF.

The chain has TRBV11-2 and TRBJ1-1; maybe TRBD1 (5 bases). V lost 2 bases, J lost 8 bases, and 18 bases lay in between. The CDR3 is 15 amino acids. Germline CDR1 reads SGHAT; CDR2 reads FQNNGV. The CDR3 here is CASSLRGGGAREAFF. DNA of the CDR3: TGTGCCAGCAGCTTACGAGGAGGAGGGGCCCGGGAAGCTTTCTTT. The full variable domain, rest sourced from reference TRBV11-2 and TRBJ1-1, is EAGVAQSPRYKIIEKRQSVAFWCNPISGHATLYWYQQILGQGPKLLIQFQNNGVVDDSQLPKDRFSAERLKGVDSTLKIQPAKLEDSAVYLCASSLRGGGAREAFFGQGTRLTVV.

V and J are TRBV7-9 and TRBJ1-1, with D perhaps matching TRBD1 (5 bases). Between the trimmed V and J ends, which lost 5 bases and 3 bases, there was a span of 19 bases. This CDR3 region has 16 residues. Germline V gene sequence: CDR1 SEHNR, CDR2 FQNEAQ (reference sequence). The CDR3 reads CASSPGLRERDTEAFF. The CDR3 nucleotides read TGTGCCAGCAGCCCGGGCCTCAGGGAACGCGACACTGAAGCTTTCTTT.

The rearrangement joins TRBV19 to TRBJ2-4; D is perhaps TRBD2 (6 bases). V was pared by 5 bases and J by 2 bases, with 13 bases between. The germline V gene encodes CDR1 LNHDA and CDR2 SQIVND (reference sequence). The CDR3 sequence is 15 residues long. The CDR3 sequence: CASSSTGVSKNIQYF. The DNA for the CDR3 is TGTGCCAGTAGTTCAACGGGAGTGTCCAAAAACATTCAGTACTTC.

Comment on this clone: Additional DNA sequences in this sample encode the identical CDR3. The chain has TRBV4-1 and TRBJ2-1, with TRBD2 matching over 9 bases. The length of the CDR3 is 15 residues. J gave up 8 bases and V 4 bases, and 9 bases lay outside the gene matches. Germline V gene lookup returns CDR1 MGHRA and CDR2 YSYEKL. CDR3 sequence (DNA): TGCGCCAGCAGCCCAGGGCTAGCGGGGTTCGATGAGCAGTTCTTC. Translating it yields CASSPGLAGFDEQFF.

The chain employs TRBV5-4 and TRBJ2-2; D might be TRBD2 (5 bases). V was shortened by 5 bases and J by 2 bases, with 13 bases between the two germline ends. Per the germline V gene, CDR1 is SGHNT and CDR2 is YYREEE (reference sequence). The CDR3 totals 15 residues. CDR3 sequence: CASSAGITNTGELFF. CDR3 bases: TGTGCCAGCAGTGCCGGGATCACTAACACCGGGGAGCTGTTTTTT.

The genes are TRBV28 and TRBJ1-1; D gene uncertain. From germline, CDR1 is MDHEN and CDR2 SYDVKM. The CDR3 is made up of 15 amino acids. Deletions cut 1 base from V and 1 base from J, with 10 bases between. The DNA of the CDR3 is TGTGCCAGCAGTTTATATGGTGGCCCGAACACTGAAGCTTTCTTT. This gives the protein CASSLYGGPNTEAFF. Combining the CDR3 with reference TRBV28 and TRBJ1-1 gives the whole variable domain DVKVTQSSRYLVKRTGEKVFLECVQDMDHENMFWYRQDPGLGLRLIYFSYDVKMKEKGDIPEGYSVSREKKERFSLILESASTNQTSMYLCASSLYGGPNTEAFFGQGTRLTVV.

As DNA, the CDR3 is TGCGCCAGCAGCCAAGGCATCGGTACCTACGAGCAGTACTTC. Amino acids: CASSQGIGTYEQYF. The chain employs TRBV4-3 and TRBJ2-7; D is unclear. The length of the CDR3 is 14 residues. Trimming took 1 base from V and 2 from J, leaving 9 bases between them. The germline gives CDR1 LGHNA, CDR2 YSLEER.

This chain joins TRBV5-5 and TRBJ2-5; TRBD2 agrees at 9 bases. The CDR3 is 14 amino acids. The germline V gene encodes CDR1 SGHKS and CDR2 YYEKEE (reference sequence). The trim removed 9 bases at V and 5 bases at J, leaving 11 bases unmatched. Here the CDR3 DNA reads TGTGCCACCGCTCGGGCGGCGGGAGGGGAGACCCAGTACTTC. Translating gives CATARAAGGETQYF.

This clone was picked up a small number of times. The chain uses TRBV29-1 and TRBJ1-3; the match to TRBD1 covers 9 bases. V shed 3 bases and J 8 bases; nucleotides not matched to a gene: 11. CDR1 is SQVTM and CDR2 is ANQGSEA in the germline V gene. The CDR3 runs to 15 residues. CDR3 DNA: TGCAGCGTTGAGGTCGAGGACAGGGGATGGTACACCATATATTTT. Its protein product is CSVEVEDRGWYTIYF.

This chain links TRBV2 with TRBJ2-3, with D possibly TRBD1 on 6 matching bases. The germline V and J ends were trimmed by 6 bases and 1 base, with 17 bases remaining between them. The germline V gene has CDR1 SNHLY and CDR2 FYNNEI. This CDR3 region has 16 residues. The CDR3 reads CASRDDTGTGTDTQYF. The CDR3 DNA reads TGTGCCAGCAGAGACGATACAGGGACCGGCACAGATACGCAGTATTTT.

This chain links TRBV30 with TRBJ2-4, with 7 bases matching TRBD1. CDR3 length equals 15 residues. Germline lookup yields CDR1 GTSNPN and CDR2 SVGIG (reference sequence). V shed 1 base and J 3 bases; nucleotides not matched to a gene: 6. The CDR3 region is CAWSEGGIVKNIQYF. The CDR3 DNA reads TGTGCCTGGAGTGAAGGGGGCATAGTCAAAAACATTCAGTACTTC.

The rearrangement joins TRBV14 to TRBJ2-7; 9 bases line up with TRBD2. In germline, CDR1 is SGHDN, CDR2 FVKESK. The CDR3 has 15 residues. V dropped 1 base and J dropped 4; count of bases not matched to a gene: 5. DNA for the CDR3: TGTGCCAGCAGCCAAGGGCGGGAGGGAATTTACGAGCAGTACTTC. Protein: CASSQGREGIYEQYF.

The rearrangement uses TRBV9 and TRBJ2-1; D may be TRBD1 (6 bases). V lost 0 bases and J lost 4, with 8 bases in between. Germline V gives CDR1 SGDLS, CDR2 YYNGEE. This CDR3 spans 14 amino acids. CDR3 in amino acids: CASSVGQAYNEQFF. CDR3 sequence (DNA): TGTGCCAGCAGCGTAGGACAGGCATACAATGAGCAGTTCTTC.

The genes are TRBV5-4 and TRBJ2-7, with 7 bases lining up with TRBD1. CDR1 SGHNT and CDR2 YYREEE come from the germline V gene (reference sequence). Trimming cost V 2 bases and J 7 bases; bases outside gene matches: 3. This CDR3 is built from 12 residues. The CDR3 is CASSFGQVEQYF. In nucleotides, the CDR3 is TGTGCCAGCAGCTTCGGACAGGTAGAGCAGTACTTC.

The chain carries TRBV29-1 and TRBJ2-2, with 9 bases identical to TRBD2. In germline, CDR1 is SQVTM, CDR2 ANQGSEA. The CDR3 loop spans 13 amino acids. V gave up 4 bases and J gave up 7 bases; unmatched junction bases: 4. The CDR3 sequence: CSVAPSGNGELFF. CDR3 coding DNA: TGCAGCGTTGCCCCTAGCGGGAACGGGGAGCTGTTTTTT.

The V call is TRBV6-4, the J call TRBJ2-1; 11 bases map to TRBD2. The junction had 8 bases not matched to a gene; V was cut back by 5 bases and J by 8 bases. CDR1 and CDR2 (germline): MRHNA, SNTAGT. The CDR3 has 15 amino acids. The CDR3 DNA follows: TGTGCCAGCAGTAGACTAGCGGGGTCGGTCGATGAGCAGTTCTTC. Translated, it gives CASSRLAGSVDEQFF.

V usage is TRBV14 and J usage is TRBJ1-5; D call uncertain. The V end was cut by 0 bases, the J end by 9 bases, with 12 bases between. Germline-derived CDR1 and CDR2 are SGHDN and FVKESK. The CDR3 consists of 14 residues. In DNA, the CDR3 is TGTGCCAGCAGCCAAGATCATGGAGGGTCGCCCCAGCATTTT. Translating gives CASSQDHGGSPQHF.

V and J are TRBV6-4 and TRBJ1-2, with D possibly TRBD1 on 6 matching bases. CDR3 length: 14 amino acids. In germline, CDR1 is MRHNA, CDR2 SNTAGT. Deletions cut 7 bases from V and 4 bases from J, with 16 bases between. For the CDR3, the DNA is TGTGCCAGCACCGACTGGGGGCGCGGCTATGGCTACACCTTC. Translation gives CASTDWGRGYGYTF.

The genes are TRBV28 and TRBJ2-6, with a tentative D call TRBD1 (5 bases). Deletions cut 9 bases from V and 0 bases from J, with 24 bases between. This CDR3 comprises 19 residues. Germline V gene sequence: CDR1 MDHEN, CDR2 SYDVKM. The CDR3 bases are TGTGCCAGTCAATTATTGGGGCAGAATCCCATCTCTGGGGCCAACGTCCTGACTTTC. Encoded protein: CASQLLGQNPISGANVLTF.